The 11 T cell receptor beta chains below come from one sample, sequenced in a study of beta chain features in type 1 diabetes. Notes on the study in general: Patients with Type 1 diabetes showed moderately but significantly shorter TCRB CDR3s in all four CD4+ subsets.

Since all of the isolated RNA was reverse transcribed, expressed TCRB transcripts were what got sequenced. The protocol was immunoSEQ multiplex PCR, while the TCRdb copy is restricted to in-frame clones and leaves out a portion. The profile shows around 150,000 clones, 50% to 70% of them singletons. Their recognized antigens are unknown. Sequencing was carried out using naive CD4+ T cells from blood. The source of these receptors is a man aged 25-40 years with type 1 diabetes.

The chain recombines TRBV7-2 with TRBJ2-3; D gene uncertain. The V end lost 0 bases, the J end lost 0 bases, and 7 bases lay between the germline ends. This CDR3 spans 15 amino acids. From germline, CDR1 is SGHTA and CDR2 FQGNSA. CDR3 coding DNA: TGTGCCAGCAGCTTAGCGGTAACTAGCACAGATACGCAGTATTTT. Protein product: CASSLAVTSTDTQYF.

This clone was counted between two and nine times. The sample has other DNA sequences that encode this CDR3 too. The chain recombines TRBV15 with TRBJ2-5; D is undetermined. The CDR3 runs 14 residues. V dropped 0 bases and J dropped 1 base, with 6 bases sitting between them. Per germline, CDR1 LNHNV and CDR2 YYDKDF (reference sequence). The CDR3 loop is CATSRDPGQETQYF. CDR3 bases: TGTGCCACCAGCAGAGATCCAGGCCAAGAGACCCAGTACTTC.

In this sample, this clone turned up a few times. This chain joins TRBV29-1 and TRBJ2-5, with no clear D. The germline V gene encodes CDR1 SQVTM and CDR2 ANQGSEA. The CDR3 extends over 13 amino acids. Trimming removed 5 bases at V and 7 bases at J, with 17 bases between. The CDR3 region has the DNA TGCAGCGTTCAGGCCAGTAAACCTGGGACCCAGTACTTC. It translates to CSVQASKPGTQYF. Using reference TRBV29-1 and TRBJ2-5 for the parts outside the CDR3, the full variable domain is SAVISQKPSRDICQRGTSLTIQCQVDSQVTMMFWYRQQPGQSLTLIATANQGSEATYESGFVIDKFPISRPNLTFSTLTVSNMSPEDSSIYLCSVQASKPGTQYFGPGTRLLVL.

The chain couples TRBV4-3 to TRBJ2-2; D is unclear. The CDR3 contains 16 residues. V lost 0 bases and J lost 0, with 8 bases in between. Germline CDR1 and CDR2: LGHNA and YSLEER. CDR3 sequence reads: CASSQEPTANTGELFF. CDR3 DNA sequence: TGCGCCAGCAGCCAAGAACCAACAGCGAACACCGGGGAGCTGTTTTTT.

J is TRBJ2-7 and V is TRBV21-1; TRBD1 is taken as the D call from the table, unchecked against the DNA. TRBV21-1 is given as a pseudogene. The CDR3 length is 15 residues. The CDR3 here is CASSKEYRSTYEQYF. Written as DNA, the CDR3 is TGTGCCAGCAGCAAAGAGTACAGGTCGACCTACGAGCAGTACTTC.

The genes are TRBV5-1 and TRBJ2-1, with no clear D. The CDR3 contains 16 residues. Germline loops: CDR1 SGHRS, CDR2 YFSETQ. With 0 bases removed from V and 0 bases from J, the gap between germline ends came to 10 bases. As DNA, the CDR3 is TGCGCCAGCAGCTTGGGACTGGTAAGCTCCTACAATGAGCAGTTCTTC. This translates into CASSLGLVSSYNEQFF. The full variable domain, completed using reference TRBV5-1 and TRBJ2-1, is KAGVTQTPRYLIKTRGQQVTLSCSPISGHRSVSWYQQTPGQGLQFLFEYFSETQRNKGNFPGRFSGRQFSNSRSEMNVSTLELGDSALYLCASSLGLVSSYNEQFFGPGTRLTVL.

The V and J genes are TRBV9 and TRBJ2-7, with a tentative D call TRBD1 (6 bases). Germline values: CDR1 SGDLS, CDR2 YYNGEE. The CDR3 extends over 15 amino acids. Trimming removed 1 base at V and 0 bases at J, with 11 bases between. The CDR3 sequence is CASSVTGTSSYEQYF. The CDR3 bases are TGTGCCAGCAGCGTAACCGGGACAAGCTCCTACGAGCAGTACTTC.

V usage is TRBV10-3 and J usage is TRBJ2-1; 8 positions agree with TRBD2. The CDR3 is made up of 16 amino acids. Trimming cost V 6 bases and J 0 bases; bases outside gene matches: 7. Per germline, CDR1 ENHRY and CDR2 SYGVKD. CDR3: CAISVGGADSYNEQFF. In DNA, the CDR3 is TGTGCCATCAGCGTCGGGGGGGCGGACTCCTACAATGAGCAGTTCTTC.

V gene TRBV29-1 combines with J gene TRBJ2-7; a possible D gene is TRBD1 (6 bases). The CDR3 loop spans 13 amino acids. The germline gives CDR1 SQVTM, CDR2 ANQGSEA. Trimming removed 4 bases at V and 2 bases at J, with 12 bases between. CDR3 in amino acids: CSVVQGTAYEQYF. Here the CDR3 DNA reads TGCAGCGTTGTCCAGGGGACGGCCTACGAGCAGTACTTC.

The chain recombines TRBV7-2 with TRBJ2-3, with D perhaps matching TRBD2 (5 bases). Germline V gene lookup returns CDR1 SGHTA and CDR2 FQGNSA. With 7 bases removed from V and 1 base from J, the gap between germline ends came to 21 bases. The CDR3 extends over 17 amino acids. As DNA, the CDR3 is TGTGCCAGCAATCCGAGGTTGCTTTTGGGAGGCACAGATACGCAGTATTTT. Translating it yields CASNPRLLLGGTDTQYF. The variable domain in full, completed from reference TRBV7-2 and TRBJ2-3, reads GAGVSQSPSNKVTEKGKDVELRCDPISGHTALYWYRQSLGQGLEFLIYFQGNSAPDKSGLPSDRFSAERTGGSVSTLTIQRTQQEDSAVYLCASNPRLLLGGTDTQYFGPGTRLTVL.

The J gene is TRBJ2-5, the V gene TRBV7-2; 7 bases agree with TRBD1. Germline CDR1 SGHTA, CDR2 FQGNSA. V trimming: 11 bases; J trimming: 3 bases; junction bases outside the gene matches: 3. The CDR3 sequence is 11 residues long. Here the CDR3 DNA reads TGTGCCGGTGGGACAGAAGAGACCCAGTACTTC. This gives the protein CAGGTEETQYF.